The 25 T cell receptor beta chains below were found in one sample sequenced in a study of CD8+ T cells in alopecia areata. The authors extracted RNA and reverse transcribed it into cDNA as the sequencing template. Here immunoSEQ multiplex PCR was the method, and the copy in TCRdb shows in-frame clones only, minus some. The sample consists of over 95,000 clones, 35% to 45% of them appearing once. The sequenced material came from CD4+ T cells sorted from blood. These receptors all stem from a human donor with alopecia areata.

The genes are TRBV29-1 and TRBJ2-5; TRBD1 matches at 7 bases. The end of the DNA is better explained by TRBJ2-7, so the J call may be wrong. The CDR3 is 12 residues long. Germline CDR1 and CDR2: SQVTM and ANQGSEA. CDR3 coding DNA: TGCAGCGTTAGACAGGGATCCTACGAGCAGTACTTC. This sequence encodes CSVRQGSYEQYF.

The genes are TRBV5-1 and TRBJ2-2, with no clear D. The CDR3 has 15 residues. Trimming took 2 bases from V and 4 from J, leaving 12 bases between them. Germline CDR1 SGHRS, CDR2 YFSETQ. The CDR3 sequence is CASSFGRMGTGELFF. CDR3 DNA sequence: TGCGCCAGCAGCTTCGGACGGATGGGCACCGGGGAGCTGTTTTTT.

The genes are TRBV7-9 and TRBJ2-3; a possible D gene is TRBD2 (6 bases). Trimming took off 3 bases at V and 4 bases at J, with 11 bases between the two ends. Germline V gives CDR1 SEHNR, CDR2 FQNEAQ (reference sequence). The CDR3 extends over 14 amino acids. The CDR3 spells CASSLSGVPDTQYF. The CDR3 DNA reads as TGTGCCAGCAGCTTGTCGGGAGTCCCAGATACGCAGTATTTT.

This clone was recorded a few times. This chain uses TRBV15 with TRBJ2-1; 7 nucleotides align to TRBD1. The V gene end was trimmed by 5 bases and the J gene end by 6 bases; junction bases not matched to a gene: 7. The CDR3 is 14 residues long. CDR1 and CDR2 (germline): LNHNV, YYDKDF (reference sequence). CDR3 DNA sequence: TGTGCCACCAGCCGACGACAGGGCTTCAATGAGCAGTTCTTC. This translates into CATSRRQGFNEQFF.

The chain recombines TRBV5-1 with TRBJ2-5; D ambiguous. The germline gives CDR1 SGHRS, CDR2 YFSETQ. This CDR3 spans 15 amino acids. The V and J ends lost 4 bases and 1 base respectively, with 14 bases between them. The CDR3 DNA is TGCGCCAGCAGCGGTCGGCGCCCGGCCCAAGAGACCCAGTACTTC. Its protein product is CASSGRRPAQETQYF. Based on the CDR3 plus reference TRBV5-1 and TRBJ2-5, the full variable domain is KAGVTQTPRYLIKTRGQQVTLSCSPISGHRSVSWYQQTPGQGLQFLFEYFSETQRNKGNFPGRFSGRQFSNSRSEMNVSTLELGDSALYLCASSGRRPAQETQYFGPGTRLLVL.

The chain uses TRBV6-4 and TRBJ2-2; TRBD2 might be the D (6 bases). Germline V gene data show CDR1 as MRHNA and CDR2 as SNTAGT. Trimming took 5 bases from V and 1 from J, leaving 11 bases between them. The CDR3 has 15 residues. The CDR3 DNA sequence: TGTGCCAGCAGTAGCGTTAGCGGGAACACCGGGGAGCTGTTTTTT. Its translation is CASSSVSGNTGELFF.

The CDR3 loop reads CAWSVLGQGAYNEQFF. CDR3 DNA: TGTGCCTGGAGTGTACTGGGACAGGGGGCCTACAATGAGCAGTTCTTC. The chain employs TRBV30 and TRBJ2-1; 11 positions match TRBD1. This CDR3 is built from 16 residues. Trimming at V came to 0 bases and at J to 2 bases, leaving 3 bases not matched to a gene. CDR1 is GTSNPN, CDR2 SVGIG, per germline (reference sequence).

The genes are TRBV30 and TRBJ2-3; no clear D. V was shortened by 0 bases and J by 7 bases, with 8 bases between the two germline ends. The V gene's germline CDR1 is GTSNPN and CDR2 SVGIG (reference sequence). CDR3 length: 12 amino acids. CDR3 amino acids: CAWSVGLYTQYF. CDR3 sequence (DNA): TGTGCCTGGAGTGTAGGGCTCTATACGCAGTATTTT.

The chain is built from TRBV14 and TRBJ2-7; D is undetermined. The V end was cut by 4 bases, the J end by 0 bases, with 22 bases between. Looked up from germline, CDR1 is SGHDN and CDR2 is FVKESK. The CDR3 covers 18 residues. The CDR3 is CASSPEWLKHRNSYEQYF. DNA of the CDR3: TGTGCCAGCAGCCCCGAATGGCTCAAGCATAGGAACTCCTACGAGCAGTACTTC.

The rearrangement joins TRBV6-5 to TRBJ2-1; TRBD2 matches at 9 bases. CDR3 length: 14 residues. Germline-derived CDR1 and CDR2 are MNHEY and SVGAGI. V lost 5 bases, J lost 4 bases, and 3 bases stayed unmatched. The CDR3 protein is CASSSGGIYNEQFF. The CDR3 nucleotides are TGTGCCAGCAGTAGCGGGGGGATATACAATGAGCAGTTCTTC.

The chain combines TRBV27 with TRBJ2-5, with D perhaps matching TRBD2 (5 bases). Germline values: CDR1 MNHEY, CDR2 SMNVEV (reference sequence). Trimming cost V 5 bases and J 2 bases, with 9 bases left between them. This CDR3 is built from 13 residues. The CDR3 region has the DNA TGTGCCAGCAGTGTACTAGGACAAGAGACCCAGTACTTC. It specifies CASSVLGQETQYF.

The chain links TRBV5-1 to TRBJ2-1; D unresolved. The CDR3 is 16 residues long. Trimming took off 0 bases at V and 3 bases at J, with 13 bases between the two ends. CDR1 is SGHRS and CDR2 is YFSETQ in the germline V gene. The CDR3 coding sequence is TGCGCCAGCAGCTTGGCCCAGGTACAGTTCTACAATGAGCAGTTCTTC. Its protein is CASSLAQVQFYNEQFF.

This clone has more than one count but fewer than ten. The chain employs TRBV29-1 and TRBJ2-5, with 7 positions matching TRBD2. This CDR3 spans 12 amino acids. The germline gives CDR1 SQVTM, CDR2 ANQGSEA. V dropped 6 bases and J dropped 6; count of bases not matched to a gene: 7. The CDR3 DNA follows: TGCAGCGTGGGGGGGGATGAGAAGACCCAGTACTTC. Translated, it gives CSVGGDEKTQYF.

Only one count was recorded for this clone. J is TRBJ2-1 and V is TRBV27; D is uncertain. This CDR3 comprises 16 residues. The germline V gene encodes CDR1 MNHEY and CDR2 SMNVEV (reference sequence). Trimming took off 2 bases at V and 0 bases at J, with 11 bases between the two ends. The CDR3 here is CASSLNPLSSYNEQFF. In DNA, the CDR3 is TGTGCCAGCAGTTTAAATCCCCTAAGCTCCTACAATGAGCAGTTCTTC.

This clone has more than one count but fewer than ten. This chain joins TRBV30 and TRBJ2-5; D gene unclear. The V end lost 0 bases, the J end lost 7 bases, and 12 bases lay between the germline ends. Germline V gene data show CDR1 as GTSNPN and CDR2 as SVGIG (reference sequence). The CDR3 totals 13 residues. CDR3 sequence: CAWSVPFGMTQYF. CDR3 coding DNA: TGTGCCTGGAGTGTACCGTTCGGTATGACCCAGTACTTC.

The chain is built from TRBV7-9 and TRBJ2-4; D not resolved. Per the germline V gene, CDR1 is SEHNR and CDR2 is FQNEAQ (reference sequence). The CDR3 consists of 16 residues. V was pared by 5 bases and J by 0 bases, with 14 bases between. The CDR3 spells CASSPRHILAKNIQYF. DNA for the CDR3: TGTGCCAGCAGCCCGCGTCATATACTAGCCAAAAACATTCAGTACTTC.

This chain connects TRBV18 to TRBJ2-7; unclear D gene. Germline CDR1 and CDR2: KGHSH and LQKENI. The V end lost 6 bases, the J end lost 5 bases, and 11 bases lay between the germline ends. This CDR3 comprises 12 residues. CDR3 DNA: TGTGCCAGCTCCCAGACCCTGAACGAGCAGTACTTC. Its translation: CASSQTLNEQYF.

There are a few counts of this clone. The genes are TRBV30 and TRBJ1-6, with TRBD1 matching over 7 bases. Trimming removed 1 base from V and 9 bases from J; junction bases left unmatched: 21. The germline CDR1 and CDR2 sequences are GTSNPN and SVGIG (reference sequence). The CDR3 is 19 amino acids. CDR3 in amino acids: CAWSDREGVIGGPSSPLHF. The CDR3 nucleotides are TGTGCCTGGAGTGACAGGGAAGGAGTGATAGGGGGCCCTAGTTCACCCCTCCACTTT.

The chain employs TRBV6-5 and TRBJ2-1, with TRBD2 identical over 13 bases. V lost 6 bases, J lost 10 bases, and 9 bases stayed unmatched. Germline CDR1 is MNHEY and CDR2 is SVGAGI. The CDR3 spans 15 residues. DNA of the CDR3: TGTGCCAGCAGGAAACCCGGGACTAGCGGGATAGAGCAGTTCTTC. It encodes CASRKPGTSGIEQFF.

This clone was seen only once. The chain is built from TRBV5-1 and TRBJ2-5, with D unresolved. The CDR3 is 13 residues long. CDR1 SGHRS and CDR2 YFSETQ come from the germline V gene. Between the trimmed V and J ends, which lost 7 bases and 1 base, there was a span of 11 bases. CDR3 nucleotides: TGCGCCAGCTCGGGCCAGCCCCAAGAGACCCAGTACTTC. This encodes CASSGQPQETQYF.

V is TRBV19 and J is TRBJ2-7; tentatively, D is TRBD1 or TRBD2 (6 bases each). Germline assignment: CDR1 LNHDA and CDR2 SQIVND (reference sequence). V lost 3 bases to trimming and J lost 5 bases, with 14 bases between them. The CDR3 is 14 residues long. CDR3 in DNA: TGTGCCAGTAGTATGGCAACAGGGAGGAACGAGCAGTACTTC. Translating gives CASSMATGRNEQYF. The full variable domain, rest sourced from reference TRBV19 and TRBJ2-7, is DGGITQSPKYLFRKEGQNVTLSCEQNLNHDAMYWYRQDPGQGLRLIYYSQIVNDFQKGDIAEGYSVSREKKESFPLTVTSAQKNPTAFYLCASSMATGRNEQYFGPGTRLTVT.

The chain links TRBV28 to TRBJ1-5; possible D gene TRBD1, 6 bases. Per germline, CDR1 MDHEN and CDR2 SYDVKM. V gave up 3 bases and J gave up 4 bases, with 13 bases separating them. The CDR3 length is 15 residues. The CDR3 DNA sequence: TGTGCCAGCAGTTTTCTGGGGGCGCGAAATCAGCCCCAGCATTTT. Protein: CASSFLGARNQPQHF.

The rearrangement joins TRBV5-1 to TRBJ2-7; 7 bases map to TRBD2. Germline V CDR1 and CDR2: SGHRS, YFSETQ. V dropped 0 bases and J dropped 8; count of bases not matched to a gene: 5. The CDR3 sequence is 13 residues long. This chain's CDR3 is CASSLELADKQYF. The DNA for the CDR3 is TGCGCCAGCAGCTTGGAGCTAGCGGATAAGCAGTACTTC.

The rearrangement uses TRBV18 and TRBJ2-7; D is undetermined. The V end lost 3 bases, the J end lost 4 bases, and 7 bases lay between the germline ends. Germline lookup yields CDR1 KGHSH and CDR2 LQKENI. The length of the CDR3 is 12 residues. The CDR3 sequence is CASSPDNYEQYF. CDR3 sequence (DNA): TGTGCCAGCTCACCTGATAATTACGAGCAGTACTTC.

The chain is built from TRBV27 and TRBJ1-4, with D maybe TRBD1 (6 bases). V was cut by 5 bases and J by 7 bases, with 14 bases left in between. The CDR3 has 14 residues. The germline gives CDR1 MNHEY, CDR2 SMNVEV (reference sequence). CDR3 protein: CASSPQGAGEKLFF. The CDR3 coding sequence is TGTGCCAGCAGTCCACAGGGTGCAGGTGAAAAACTGTTTTTT.